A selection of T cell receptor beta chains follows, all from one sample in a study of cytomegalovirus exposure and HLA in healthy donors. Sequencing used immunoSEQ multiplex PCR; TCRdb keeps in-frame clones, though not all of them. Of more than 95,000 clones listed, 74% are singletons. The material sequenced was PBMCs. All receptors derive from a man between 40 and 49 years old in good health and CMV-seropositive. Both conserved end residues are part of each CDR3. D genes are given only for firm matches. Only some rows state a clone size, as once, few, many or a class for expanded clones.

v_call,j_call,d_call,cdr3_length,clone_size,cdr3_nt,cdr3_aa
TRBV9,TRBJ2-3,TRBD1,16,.,TGTGCCAGCAGCGCCCGGACAGGGGGCGCGACAGATACGCAGTATTTT,CASSARTGGATDTQYF
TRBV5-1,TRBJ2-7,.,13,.,TGCGCCAGCAGCTCAGGGCAGATCTACGAGCAGTACTTC,CASSSGQIYEQYF
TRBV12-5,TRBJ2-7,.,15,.,TGTGCTAGTGGTTTGCCATCCTCGAGGGCTAGCGAGCAGTACTTC,CASGLPSSRASEQYF
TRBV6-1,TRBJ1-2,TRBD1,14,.,TGTGCCAGCTGGGACAGGGGGCCGAGCTATGGCTACACCTTC,CASWDRGPSYGYTF
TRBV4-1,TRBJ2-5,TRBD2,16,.,TGCGCCAGCAGCCCGGGACTAGCGGGAGGGCAAGAGACCCAGTACTTC,CASSPGLAGGQETQYF
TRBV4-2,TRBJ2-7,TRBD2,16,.,TGTGCCAGCAGCCAAGATCTGAGCGGGAGCGCCTACGAGCAGTACTTC,CASSQDLSGSAYEQYF
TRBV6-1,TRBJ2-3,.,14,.,TGTGCCAGCAGTGTCGGGGGAGGTACAGATACGCAGTATTTT,CASSVGGGTDTQYF
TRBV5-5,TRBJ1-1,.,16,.,TGTGCCAGCAGCGGGGGGGCAGGGGCCCTGAACACTGAAGCTTTCTTT,CASSGGAGALNTEAFF
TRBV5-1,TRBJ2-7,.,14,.,TGCGCCAGCAGCTTGTCCGGAGGGGACTACGAGCAGTACTTC,CASSLSGGDYEQYF
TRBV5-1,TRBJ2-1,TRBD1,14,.,TGCGCCAGCAGCACGGACAGGGGGCGCAGTGAGCAGTTCTTC,CASSTDRGRSEQFF
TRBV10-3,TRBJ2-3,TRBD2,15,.,TGTGCCATCAGCCGACTAGCGGGAAACACAGATACGCAGTATTTT,CAISRLAGNTDTQYF
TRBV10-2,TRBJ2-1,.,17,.,TGCGCCAGTGGAGGATTGGGAAAGACTCTCTCCTACAATGAGCAGTTCTTC,CASGGLGKTLSYNEQFF
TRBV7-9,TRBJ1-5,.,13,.,TGTGCCAGCAGCTTATCAGGGAATCAGCCCCAGCATTTT,CASSLSGNQPQHF
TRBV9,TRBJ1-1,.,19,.,TGTGCCAGCAGCGTTCCAAAACACGCTGGGGGGGTTTATAACACTGAAGCTTTCTTT,CASSVPKHAGGVYNTEAFF
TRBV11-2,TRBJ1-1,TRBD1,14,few,TGTGCCAGCAGCTCGGGACAGGGGAACACTGAAGCTTTCTTT,CASSSGQGNTEAFF
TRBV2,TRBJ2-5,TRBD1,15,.,TGTGCCAGCAGCGCGCAGGGGGACAGAGAAGAGACCCAGTACTTC,CASSAQGDREETQYF
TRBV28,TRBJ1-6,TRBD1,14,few,TGTGCCATCACAGGGGCGCTTAATAATTCACCCCTCCACTTT,CAITGALNNSPLHF
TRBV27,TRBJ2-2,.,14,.,TGTGCCAGCAGGGGGGGTATGAACACCGGGGAGCTGTTTTTT,CASRGGMNTGELFF
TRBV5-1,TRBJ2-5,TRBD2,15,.,TGCGCCAGCAGCTTGGAGGGAGGGCCGGAAGAGACCCAGTACTTC,CASSLEGGPEETQYF
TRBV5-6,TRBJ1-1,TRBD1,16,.,TGTGCCAGCAGCTTCGAGGGGGGACAGCAGGCCACTGAAGCTTTCTTT,CASSFEGGQQATEAFF
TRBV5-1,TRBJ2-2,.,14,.,TGCGCCAGCAGCTTTGACTTGAACACCGGGGAGCTGTTTTTT,CASSFDLNTGELFF
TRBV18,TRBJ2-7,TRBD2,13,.,TGTGCCAGCTCGACAGTTGGGGAGGGCGAGCAGTACTTC,CASSTVGEGEQYF
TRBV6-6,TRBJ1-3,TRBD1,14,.,TGTGCCAGCACCCTAACAGGGGTACGAAACACCATATATTTT,CASTLTGVRNTIYF
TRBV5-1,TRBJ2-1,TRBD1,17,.,TGCGCCAGCAGCTTGACAGGGGCGGTAAGAGGGGACAATGAGCAGTTCTTC,CASSLTGAVRGDNEQFF
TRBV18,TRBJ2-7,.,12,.,TGTGCCAGCTCAGGAGAATCGGACGAGCAGTACTTC,CASSGESDEQYF
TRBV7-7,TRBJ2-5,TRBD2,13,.,TGTGCTAGCAGCCCGGGGGGGGGAGAGACCCAGTACTTC,CASSPGGGETQYF
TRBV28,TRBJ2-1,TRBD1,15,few,TGTGCCAGCAGTTTCCGGACAGGCAATCACAATGAGCAGTTCTTC,CASSFRTGNHNEQFF
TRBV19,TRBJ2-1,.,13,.,TGTGCCAGTAGTATAGACGTCTCTGTTGAGCAGTTCTTC,CASSIDVSVEQFF
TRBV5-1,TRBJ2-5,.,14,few,TGCGCCAGCAGCTTTGGGGACAAGCAAGAGACCCAGTACTTC,CASSFGDKQETQYF
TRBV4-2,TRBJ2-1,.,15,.,TGTGCCAGCAGACCTCTAGGGGGAGGGGTCAATGAGCAGTTCTTC,CASRPLGGGVNEQFF
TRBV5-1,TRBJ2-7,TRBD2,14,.,TGCGCCAGCAGCTTGTTGCGGGAGGGCTACGAGCAGTACTTC,CASSLLREGYEQYF
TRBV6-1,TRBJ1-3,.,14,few,TGTGCCAGCACCCCCACAGTCTCTGGAAACACCATATATTTT,CASTPTVSGNTIYF
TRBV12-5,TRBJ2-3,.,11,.,TGTGCTAGTGGTCTTACAGATACGCAGTATTTT,CASGLTDTQYF
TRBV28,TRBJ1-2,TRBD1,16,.,TGTGCCAGCAGTTTATCCGGGACAGGCGACGTCTATGGCTACACCTTC,CASSLSGTGDVYGYTF
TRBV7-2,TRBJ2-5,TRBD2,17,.,TGTGCCAGCAGCCCGGGACTAGCGGGAGGGCCGACGGAGACCCAGTACTTC,CASSPGLAGGPTETQYF
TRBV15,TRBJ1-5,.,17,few,TGTGCCACCAGCAGAGATCGTCCGGGGAATAGCAATCAGCCCCAGCATTTT,CATSRDRPGNSNQPQHF
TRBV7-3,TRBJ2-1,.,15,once,TGTGCCAGCACCCTACAGGGCCAGGATTACAATGAGCAGTTCTTC,CASTLQGQDYNEQFF
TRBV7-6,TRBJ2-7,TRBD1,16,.,TGTGCCAGCAGCTTAGCCAGACAGGGGGCAGGGGACGAGCAGTACTTC,CASSLARQGAGDEQYF
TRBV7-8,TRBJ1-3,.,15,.,TGTGCCAGCAGCTTAGGTTGGGGGCAGGGAAACACCATATATTTT,CASSLGWGQGNTIYF
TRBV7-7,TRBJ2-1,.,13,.,TGTGCCAGCAGCTTACACAGGGAGAATGAGCAGTTCTTC,CASSLHRENEQFF
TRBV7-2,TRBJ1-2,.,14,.,TGTGCCAGCAGCCGAGACAATTATAACTATGGCTACACCTTC,CASSRDNYNYGYTF
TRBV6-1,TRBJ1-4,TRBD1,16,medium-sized,TGTGCCAGCAGTGTTGGAACCGGGACAGGGAATGAAAAACTGTTTTTT,CASSVGTGTGNEKLFF
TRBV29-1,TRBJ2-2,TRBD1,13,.,TGCAGCGTGGGGACAGGGAACACCGGGGAGCTGTTTTTT,CSVGTGNTGELFF
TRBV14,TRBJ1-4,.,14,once,TGTGCCAGCAGCCTTTTACAGGGTAATGAAAAACTGTTTTTT,CASSLLQGNEKLFF
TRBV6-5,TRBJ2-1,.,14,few,TGTGCCAGCACCCCTCGGGGAACCTACAATGAGCAGTTCTTC,CASTPRGTYNEQFF
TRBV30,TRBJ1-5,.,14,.,TGTGCCTGGAGACCGGGACTGAACAATCAGCCCCAGCATTTT,CAWRPGLNNQPQHF